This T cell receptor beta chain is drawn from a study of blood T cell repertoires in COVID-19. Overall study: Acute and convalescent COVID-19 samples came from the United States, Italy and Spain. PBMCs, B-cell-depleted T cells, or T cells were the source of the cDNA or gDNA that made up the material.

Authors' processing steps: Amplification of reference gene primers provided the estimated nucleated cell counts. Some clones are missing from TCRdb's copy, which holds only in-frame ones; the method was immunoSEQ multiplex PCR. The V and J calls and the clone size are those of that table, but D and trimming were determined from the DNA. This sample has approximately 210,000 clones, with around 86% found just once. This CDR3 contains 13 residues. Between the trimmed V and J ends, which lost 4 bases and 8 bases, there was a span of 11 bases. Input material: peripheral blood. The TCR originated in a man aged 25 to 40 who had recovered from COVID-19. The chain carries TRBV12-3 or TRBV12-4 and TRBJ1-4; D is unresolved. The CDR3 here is CASSSHTGEKLFF. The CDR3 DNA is TGTGCCAGCAGTTCCCACACGGGAGAAAAACTGTTTTTT.